This T cell receptor beta chain was retrieved from a study of control samples from healthy donors and cancer patients. The CDR3 contains 14 residues. The germline V gene encodes CDR1 LNHNV and CDR2 YYDKDF (reference sequence). Trimming removed 3 bases from V and 9 bases from J; junction bases left unmatched: 9. The method was immunoSEQ multiplex PCR; TCRdb's version includes in-frame clones alone and lacks a portion of them. Among approximately 180,000 clones listed, about 90% were seen once. Sequenced material: blood. The receptor comes from a woman between 40 and 50 years old in good health. V gene TRBV15 combines with J gene TRBJ2-7, with 9 bases aligning to TRBD1. CDR3 in amino acids: CATSSPGTGRWQYF. For the CDR3, the DNA is TGTGCCACCAGCAGTCCCGGGACAGGGCGGTGGCAGTACTTC.